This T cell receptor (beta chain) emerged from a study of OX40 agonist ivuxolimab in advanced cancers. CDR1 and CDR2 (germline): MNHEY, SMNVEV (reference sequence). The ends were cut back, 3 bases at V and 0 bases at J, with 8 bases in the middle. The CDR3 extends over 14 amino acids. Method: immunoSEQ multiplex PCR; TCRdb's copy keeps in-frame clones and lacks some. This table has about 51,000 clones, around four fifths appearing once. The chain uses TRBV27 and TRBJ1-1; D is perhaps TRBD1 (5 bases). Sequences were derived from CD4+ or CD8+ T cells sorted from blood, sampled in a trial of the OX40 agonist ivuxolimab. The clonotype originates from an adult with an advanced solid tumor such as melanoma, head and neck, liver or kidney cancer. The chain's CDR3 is CASSLGGVNTEAFF. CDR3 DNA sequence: TGTGCCAGCAGTTTGGGGGGGGTGAACACTGAAGCTTTCTTT.